One TCR beta chain is described in this entry. Germline V gene sequence: CDR1 LGHNA, CDR2 YNFKEQ. The V and J ends lost 0 bases and 7 bases respectively, with 18 bases between them. The CDR3 runs 16 residues. These data belong to a study of memory CD4+ T cells and cytomegalovirus serostatus. TCRdb's table, derived via immunoSEQ multiplex PCR, lists solely in-frame clones and lacks some. This sample yields 40,000 to 50,000 clones, of which approximately 78% are seen a single time; around 0.91% belongs to the top ten. Single viable CD3+CD4+CD8-CD45RO+ cells were sorted as the memory CD4+ T cells. Material: memory CD4+ T cells from blood. The receptor was isolated from an adult in good health and CMV-seronegative. This rearrangement joins TRBV4-2 to TRBJ1-2, with D uncertain. CDR3: CASSQDRPDPESGYTF. The CDR3, as DNA: TGTGCCAGCAGCCAAGACCGGCCAGACCCGGAGAGTGGCTACACCTTC.